This T cell receptor (beta chain) was obtained from a study of T cells after posttransplantation cyclophosphamide. General study findings and limits: Recipient CMV seropositivity and CMV reactivation strongly tracked TRB clonality.

The length of the CDR3 is 15 residues. Per germline, CDR1 SGHVS and CDR2 FQNEAQ. Trimming took 6 bases from V and 10 from J, leaving 22 bases between them. Cells defined as naive were viable CD3+CD4+ or CD3+CD8+ and CCR7+CD45RA+CD45RO-CD95-CD27+CD28+. On the day of bone marrow donation, the related graft donor provided peripheral blood. The assay was immunoSEQ multiplex PCR, and TCRdb's table has in-frame clones only and misses some. The profile shows approximately 23,000 clones, about 97% of them singletons. Note on this clone: The antigen remains undetermined.

This sequence was found in a man aged 50-59 years in good health, CMV-negative, and a related stem cell transplant donor. The J gene is TRBJ2-1, the V gene TRBV7-8; TRBD2 is a possible D gene (5 bases). Sequences were obtained from naive CD4+ T cells sorted from PBMCs. The CDR3 nucleotides read TGTGCCAGCAGTGAAGTCGGGCCCGGGGTATGGGAGCAGTTCTTC. This codes for CASSEVGPGVWEQFF.